A single sample is the source of the 31 T cell receptor beta chains below, sequenced in a study of T cell responses to AZD1222 COVID-19 vaccine (dated by TCRdb to 2020 to 2023). Libraries came from the immunoSEQ multiplex PCR assay. Not all clones reach the TCRdb copy of this immuneACCESS table, which keeps in-frame sequences only. Checked studies attribute under half of the gap to unresolved V genes and leave the rest unexplained. This sample gives 45,000 to 60,000 clones in total; 87% of them show up just once. 3.5% to 4% of the sample lies in the top ten. The sample's time point label is to be understood as: baseline before first vaccination. The specimen comprised peripheral blood, sampled on day 0 of AZD1222 vaccination. These receptors were taken from an adult in good health.

The V gene is TRBV5-1, the J gene TRBJ2-7; 10 bases agree with TRBD1. This CDR3 has 14 residues. Germline loops: CDR1 SGHRS, CDR2 YFSETQ. Unmatched junction bases numbered 4, after V lost 4 bases and J lost 3 bases. As DNA, the CDR3 is TGCGCCAGCAGCCCCGGACAGGGGGACTACGAGCAGTACTTC. Protein sequence: CASSPGQGDYEQYF.

The chain joins TRBV18 to TRBJ1-5, with 9 positions matching TRBD1. V lost 3 bases to trimming and J lost 5 bases; unmatched junction nucleotides: 8. Germline CDR1 and CDR2: KGHSH and LQKENI. The CDR3 totals 16 residues. DNA of the CDR3: TGTGCCAGCTCACCTCCCGGGACAGGGATATATCAGCCCCAGCATTTT. This translates into CASSPPGTGIYQPQHF.

V usage is TRBV21-1 and J usage is TRBJ1-4; the table's D call of TRBD1 was not tested on the DNA. TRBV21-1 is shown as a pseudogene. This CDR3 has 14 amino acids. The CDR3 loop is CASSSRQDNEKLFF. The CDR3 bases are TGTGCCAGCAGCTCCCGACAAGATAATGAAAAACTGTTTTTT.

This clone occurred once. The rearrangement links TRBV23-1 to TRBJ1-4; D is possibly TRBD1 (5 bases). TRBV23-1 qualifies as an ORF whose function is uncertain. There are 15 residues in the CDR3. V lost 8 bases to trimming and J lost 8 bases, with 21 bases between them. For the CDR3, the DNA is TGCGCCAGCCCAAAGGACGGGGGGATAGACGAAAAACTGTTTTTT. It translates to CASPKDGGIDEKLFF.

The DNA of the CDR3 is TGTGCCAGCAGCTTACGGACAGCTGGTGAAAAACTGTTTTTT. Protein product: CASSLRTAGEKLFF. The chain has TRBV5-5 and TRBJ1-4, with D perhaps matching TRBD1 (6 bases). CDR1 is SGHKS, CDR2 YYEKEE, per germline (reference sequence). The CDR3 runs 14 residues. V was cut by 2 bases and J by 7 bases, with 12 bases left in between.

The chain uses TRBV4-1 and TRBJ2-2; no definite D call. CDR3 length: 15 residues. CDR1 and CDR2 (germline): MGHRA, YSYEKL. V lost 0 bases to trimming and J lost 6 bases, with 11 bases between them. CDR3 DNA sequence: TGCGCCAGCAGCCAAGATTGGGGTGGGGCCGGGGAGCTGTTTTTT. Translated, it gives CASSQDWGGAGELFF.

This clone was picked up one time. The rearrangement joins TRBV6-5 to TRBJ1-1, with D maybe TRBD1 (6 bases). Germline values: CDR1 MNHEY, CDR2 SVGAGI. This CDR3 spans 11 amino acids. Trimming shortened V by 7 bases and J by 11 bases, and 14 bases separated the two germline ends. CDR3 region: CASNIQGRAFF. Here the CDR3 DNA reads TGTGCCAGCAATATACAGGGTAGGGCTTTCTTT.

This chain uses TRBV12-1 with TRBJ1-2; no DNA check was done on the table's D call, TRBD1. TRBV12-1 constitutes a pseudogene. The CDR3 runs 12 residues. The CDR3 DNA reads TGTGCCAGCAGCATTCAGGGGAGCGGCTACACCTTC. It is translated as CASSIQGSGYTF.

The rearrangement links TRBV18 to TRBJ1-1; D remains ambiguous. The germline V gene has CDR1 KGHSH and CDR2 LQKENI. Trimming shortened V by 5 bases and J by 0 bases, and 10 bases separated the two germline ends. This CDR3 contains 14 residues. The CDR3 sequence: CASSANEMNTEAFF. CDR3 nucleotide sequence: TGTGCCAGCTCAGCAAATGAGATGAACACTGAAGCTTTCTTT.

The chain is built from TRBV7-9 and TRBJ2-7; D unclear. Per the germline V gene, CDR1 is SEHNR and CDR2 is FQNEAQ (reference sequence). This CDR3 is built from 13 residues. Trimming removed 2 bases at V and 3 bases at J, with 8 bases between. The DNA for the CDR3 is TGTGCCAGCAGCTTATCGTGGGGCTACGAGCAGTACTTC. Amino acids: CASSLSWGYEQYF.

The chain joins TRBV29-1 to TRBJ1-1, with D tentatively TRBD1 (6 bases). Germline-derived CDR1 and CDR2 are SQVTM and ANQGSEA. The V gene lost 5 bases and the J gene lost 11 bases, with 18 bases spanning the gap. The CDR3 has 12 residues. CDR3 loop: CSVSHRAPLAFF. DNA of the CDR3: TGCAGCGTTTCCCACAGGGCCCCTTTGGCTTTCTTT.

The chain has TRBV2 and TRBJ1-2; D is possibly TRBD1 (6 bases). V gave up 6 bases and J gave up 9 bases, with 17 bases separating them. Germline CDR1 and CDR2: SNHLY and FYNNEI. The CDR3 runs 13 residues. The CDR3 reads CASRFTGIPSYTF. The DNA of the CDR3 is TGTGCCAGCAGATTTACAGGGATTCCCAGCTACACCTTC.

Comments on this clone: At one end, the junction sequence differs from germline, possibly due to a read error. V and J are TRBV6-2 or TRBV6-3 and TRBJ1-5; TRBD1 matches at 8 bases. This CDR3 is built from 15 residues. Germline CDR1 MNHEY, CDR2 SVGEGT. CDR3 sequence (DNA): TGTGCCAGCAGTTATGAGGCAGGGGGCAACCAGCCCCAGCATTTT. The encoded protein is CASSYEAGGNQPQHF.

CDR3 sequence: CASSRPGGSSGNTIYF. CDR3 in DNA: TGTGCCAGCAGCCGCCCTGGGGGGAGCTCTGGAAACACCATATATTTT. The rearrangement joins TRBV7-9 to TRBJ1-3, with D perhaps TRBD1 (5 bases). The V and J ends lost 5 bases and 0 bases respectively, with 14 bases between them. This CDR3 is 16 amino acids long. CDR1 SEHNR and CDR2 FQNEAQ come from the germline V gene (reference sequence).

The gene calls are TRBV6-5 and TRBJ1-3, with TRBD1 as a possible D gene (6 bases). Germline values: CDR1 MNHEY, CDR2 SVGAGI. Trimming took 7 bases from V and 2 from J, leaving 15 bases between them. CDR3 length equals 15 residues. CDR3 in amino acids: CASNEGVTAGNTIYF. CDR3 in DNA: TGTGCCAGCAACGAGGGGGTAACGGCTGGAAACACCATATATTTT.

The chain combines TRBV6-2 or TRBV6-3 with TRBJ1-5; 8 bases agree with TRBD1. The CDR3 contains 18 residues. Trimming cost V 0 bases and J 1 base; bases outside gene matches: 8. Germline assignment: CDR1 MNHEY and CDR2 SVGEGT. CDR3 in amino acids: CASSYSRDRLVSNQPQHF. CDR3 bases: TGTGCCAGCAGTTACTCGAGGGACAGGTTGGTGAGCAATCAGCCCCAGCATTTT.

This chain links TRBV21-1 with TRBJ1-3. TRBV21-1 is a recognized pseudogene. The CDR3 contains 16 residues. CDR3 region: CASSSPGPAPGNTIYF. The DNA for the CDR3 is TGTGCCAGCAGCTCACCGGGACCGGCCCCTGGAAACACCATATATTTT.

This chain connects TRBV2 to TRBJ1-1; tentatively, D is TRBD1 (5 bases). This CDR3 spans 14 amino acids. Germline CDR1 is SNHLY and CDR2 is FYNNEI. With 4 bases removed from V and 0 bases from J, the gap between germline ends came to 9 bases. CDR3 loop: CASSAGLMNTEAFF. CDR3 in DNA: TGTGCCAGCAGTGCGGGACTGATGAACACTGAAGCTTTCTTT. Full variable domain (missing parts from reference TRBV2 and TRBJ1-1): EPEVTQTPSHQVTQMGQEVILRCVPISNHLYFYWYRQILGQKVEFLVSFYNNEISEKSEIFDDQFSVERPDGSNFTLKIRSTKLEDSAMYFCASSAGLMNTEAFFGQGTRLTVV.

The rearrangement links TRBV7-6 to TRBJ2-5, with a possible D match to TRBD2 (7 bases). Germline CDR1 and CDR2: SGHVS and FNYEAQ. The CDR3 is made up of 14 amino acids. The V end was cut by 1 base, the J end by 5 bases, with 11 bases between. The CDR3 loop is CASSLVGGPETQYF. For the CDR3, the DNA is TGTGCCAGCAGCTTAGTGGGGGGGCCGGAGACCCAGTACTTC.

The V and J genes are TRBV5-1 and TRBJ2-3; D unresolved. The germline V and J ends were trimmed by 0 bases and 3 bases, with 5 bases remaining between them. From germline, CDR1 is SGHRS and CDR2 YFSETQ. This CDR3 is 13 amino acids long. The DNA for the CDR3 is TGCGCCAGCAGCTTGGAACGGACAGATACGCAGTATTTT. The encoded protein is CASSLERTDTQYF.

The V gene is TRBV7-8, the J gene TRBJ2-5; D is possibly TRBD1 or TRBD2 (5 bases each). Trimming pared 5 bases from V and 0 bases from J, leaving 10 bases between. This CDR3 region has 14 residues. Germline V gene sequence: CDR1 SGHVS, CDR2 FQNEAQ. The CDR3 bases are TGTGCCAGCAGCCTCGGGACCAACCAAGAGACCCAGTACTTC. This gives the protein CASSLGTNQETQYF.

This clone was observed a handful of times. The chain recombines TRBV19 with TRBJ1-2; no definite D call. The CDR3 runs 19 residues. Trimming removed 0 bases from V and 3 bases from J, with 23 bases in between. Germline assignment: CDR1 LNHDA and CDR2 SQIVND (reference sequence). The chain's CDR3 is CASSIDSPLFRAMDYGYTF. The CDR3 nucleotides are TGTGCCAGTAGTATAGATTCGCCCCTTTTTAGGGCGATGGACTATGGCTACACCTTC.

J is TRBJ2-7 and V is TRBV15; perhaps TRBD1 as D (5 bases). The V gene lost 0 bases and the J gene lost 5 bases, with 14 bases spanning the gap. This CDR3 contains 15 residues. Germline V lookup: CDR1 LNHNV, CDR2 YYDKDF (reference sequence). The CDR3 here is CATSRDLPGINEQYF. For the CDR3, the DNA is TGTGCCACCAGCAGAGATTTGCCAGGGATCAACGAGCAGTACTTC.

In this sample, this clone turned up once. The chain carries TRBV7-8 and TRBJ2-7; D uncertain. This CDR3 is 13 amino acids long. Trimming took off 5 bases at V and 2 bases at J, with 10 bases between the two ends. Per the germline V gene, CDR1 is SGHVS and CDR2 is FQNEAQ. Written as DNA, the CDR3 is TGTGCCAGCAGCCCCGAAGTGACCTACGAGCAGTACTTC. Its translation is CASSPEVTYEQYF.

The chain employs TRBV9 and TRBJ2-7; possibly TRBD1 for D (6 bases). The CDR3 is 15 residues long. V shed 0 bases and J shed 2 bases, with 12 bases lying between them. Germline V gives CDR1 SGDLS, CDR2 YYNGEE. The CDR3 sequence: CASSVETGPTYEQYF. As DNA, the CDR3 is TGTGCCAGCAGCGTAGAAACAGGGCCCACCTACGAGCAGTACTTC.

This chain links TRBV30 with TRBJ1-1; a possible D gene is TRBD1 (6 bases). Trimming pared 0 bases from V and 10 bases from J, leaving 6 bases between. CDR1 and CDR2 (germline): GTSNPN, SVGIG (reference sequence). CDR3 size: 10 residues. The CDR3 DNA follows: TGTGCCTGGAGTGTAGGGGGAGCTTTCTTT. Residues: CAWSVGGAFF.

This chain links TRBV7-6 with TRBJ1-2; possible D gene TRBD1, 5 bases. With 8 bases removed from V and 5 bases from J, the gap between germline ends came to 24 bases. The CDR3 runs 16 residues. Germline V gene lookup returns CDR1 SGHVS and CDR2 FNYEAQ. The CDR3 sequence: CASAQMARGGGYGYTF. CDR3 nucleotide sequence: TGTGCCAGCGCACAAATGGCGAGGGGCGGGGGATATGGCTACACCTTC.

The V gene is TRBV5-1, the J gene TRBJ1-6, with D maybe TRBD1 (6 bases). This CDR3 is 15 amino acids long. The V end lost 7 bases, the J end lost 5 bases, and 16 bases lay between the germline ends. The germline V gene has CDR1 SGHRS and CDR2 YFSETQ. In nucleotides, the CDR3 is TGCGCCAGCCAAGGGGGGGATTTAGATAATTCACCCCTCCACTTT. This codes for CASQGGDLDNSPLHF.

The chain combines TRBV7-6 with TRBJ2-5; D uncertain. The ends were cut back, 3 bases at V and 5 bases at J, with 10 bases in the middle. The germline gives CDR1 SGHVS, CDR2 FNYEAQ. This CDR3 has 13 residues. The CDR3 DNA reads TGTGCCAGCAGCTTGGTGGGGATGGAGACCCAGTACTTC. It is translated as CASSLVGMETQYF.

This clone came up once. The chain combines TRBV5-1 with TRBJ2-7; no clear D. CDR3 size: 11 residues. Trimming removed 3 bases from V and 12 bases from J, with 13 bases in between. Germline V lookup: CDR1 SGHRS, CDR2 YFSETQ. As DNA, the CDR3 is TGCGCCAGCAGCTATTTAGCTAGACTGTACTTC. This translates into CASSYLARLYF.

The rearrangement links TRBV5-4 to TRBJ1-2, with TRBD1 matching 8 bases. Looked up from germline, CDR1 is SGHNT and CDR2 is YYREEE (reference sequence). Unmatched junction bases numbered 6, after V lost 0 bases and J lost 5 bases. This CDR3 is 15 amino acids long. The CDR3, as DNA: TGTGCCAGCAGCTTGGCCACGGGACAGGAGTATGGCTACACCTTC. Amino acid sequence: CASSLATGQEYGYTF.